Given below is one T cell receptor beta chain in context. The data were taken from a study of control samples from healthy donors and cancer patients. The CDR3 sequence is 13 residues long. Germline values: CDR1 MNHEY, CDR2 SMNVEV (reference sequence). Trimming left V 3 bases short and J 5 bases short, with 11 bases between. Profiling relied on immunoSEQ multiplex PCR, and the TCRdb table lists in-frame clones only, not all of them. Of some 57,000 clones listed, around 95% were seen once; the top ten hold around 1.9%. The origin of this receptor is a woman aged 25-40 years in good health. The sequencing sample was made of blood. The chain carries TRBV27 and TRBJ2-7; weak D call: TRBD1 (6 bases). The CDR3 spells CASSFRGDNEQYF. CDR3 bases: TGTGCCAGCAGTTTCAGAGGGGACAACGAGCAGTACTTC.